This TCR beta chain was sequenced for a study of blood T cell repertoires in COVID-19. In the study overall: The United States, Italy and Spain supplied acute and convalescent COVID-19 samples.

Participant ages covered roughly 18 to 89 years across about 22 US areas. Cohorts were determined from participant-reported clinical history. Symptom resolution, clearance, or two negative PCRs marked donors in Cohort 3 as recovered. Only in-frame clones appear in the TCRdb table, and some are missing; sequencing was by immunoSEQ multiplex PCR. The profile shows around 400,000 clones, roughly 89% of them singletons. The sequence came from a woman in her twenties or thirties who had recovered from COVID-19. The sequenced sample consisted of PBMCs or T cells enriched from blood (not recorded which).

CDR3: CASSLVTGDPSYNEQFF. The CDR3 DNA reads as TGCGCCAGCAGCTTGGTAACGGGGGACCCCTCCTACAATGAGCAGTTCTTC. V usage is TRBV5-1 and J usage is TRBJ2-1; the D gene is possibly TRBD2 (6 bases). Trimming removed 0 bases from V and 0 bases from J, with 13 bases in between. The CDR3 consists of 17 residues. Per the germline V gene, CDR1 is SGHRS and CDR2 is YFSETQ.